The 20 T cell receptor beta chains below come from one sample, sequenced in a study of blood T cell repertoires in COVID-19. The method was immunoSEQ multiplex PCR; TCRdb's version includes in-frame clones alone and lacks a portion of them. The data contain a few hundred thousand clones, 86% of them singletons. Sequenced: peripheral blood. The receptors originated from a woman aged 50 to 60 with acute or convalescent COVID-19.

This chain uses TRBV20-1 with TRBJ2-1; 8 bases align to TRBD2. The V gene end was trimmed by 3 bases and the J gene end by 6 bases; junction bases not matched to a gene: 7. Per germline, CDR1 DFQATT and CDR2 SNEGSKA (reference sequence). This CDR3 has 14 residues. The CDR3 DNA reads as TGCAGTGCTAGTCAGCGGGAGAGGAGCAATGAGCAGTTCTTC. It is translated as CSASQRERSNEQFF.

This chain joins TRBV18 and TRBJ1-2; 9 bases line up with TRBD1. This CDR3 is built from 16 residues. After removal of 4 bases from V and 5 bases from J, the junction contained 11 bases not matched to a gene. CDR1 is KGHSH, CDR2 LQKENI, per germline. The CDR3 reads CASSRGAGTGRYGYTF. Written as DNA, the CDR3 is TGTGCCAGCTCACGAGGAGCCGGGACAGGGAGATATGGCTACACCTTC.

This clone was detected only once. Other DNA sequences in the same sample also yield this CDR3. The CDR3 here is CASSSTGQGASEQFF. Here the CDR3 DNA reads TGCGCCAGCAGTTCAACGGGACAGGGGGCAAGTGAGCAGTTCTTC. V gene TRBV5-1 combines with J gene TRBJ2-1; the match to TRBD1 covers 12 bases. Trimming cost V 5 bases and J 9 bases; bases outside gene matches: 9. CDR1 and CDR2 (germline): SGHRS, YFSETQ. The CDR3 is 15 residues long.

The chain links TRBV27 to TRBJ1-1, with D possibly TRBD1 on 5 matching bases. Germline V gene lookup returns CDR1 MNHEY and CDR2 SMNVEV (reference sequence). This CDR3 has 15 amino acids. The V and J ends lost 4 bases and 0 bases respectively, with 12 bases between them. CDR3 sequence: CASSSLGQLNTEAFF. CDR3 nucleotide sequence: TGTGCCAGCAGTTCACTCGGACAACTGAACACTGAAGCTTTCTTT.

The rearrangement links TRBV9 to TRBJ1-6; 9 nucleotides agree with TRBD1. CDR1 SGDLS and CDR2 YYNGEE come from the germline V gene. CDR3 length equals 18 residues. V shed 3 bases, J shed 4 bases, and the junction held 11 bases outside the gene matches. CDR3 bases: TGTGCCAGCAGCGGAGCAGCCGGGACAGGGCTTTATAATTCACCCCTCCACTTT. The encoded protein is CASSGAAGTGLYNSPLHF.

J is TRBJ1-1 and V is TRBV5-1; D unclear. CDR3 size: 13 residues. CDR1 and CDR2 from the germline V gene are SGHRS and YFSETQ. Between the trimmed V and J ends, which lost 4 bases and 2 bases, there was a span of 9 bases. In DNA, the CDR3 is TGCGCCAGCAGCCAACGACAAAACACTGAAGCTTTCTTT. It translates to CASSQRQNTEAFF.

The rearrangement joins TRBV19 to TRBJ2-1; possibly TRBD2 for D (5 bases). The CDR3 loop spans 20 amino acids. Trimming left V 1 base short and J 0 bases short, with 22 bases between. Germline lookup yields CDR1 LNHDA and CDR2 SQIVND (reference sequence). The CDR3 loop is CASSIGYWGAEKSSYNEQFF. Here the CDR3 DNA reads TGTGCCAGTAGTATAGGTTATTGGGGAGCGGAAAAGAGCTCCTACAATGAGCAGTTCTTC.

The chain couples TRBV7-2 to TRBJ2-7; D possibly corresponds to TRBD2 (8 bases). Germline lookup yields CDR1 SGHTA and CDR2 FQGNSA. The V end was cut by 5 bases, the J end by 0 bases, with 17 bases between. This CDR3 region has 16 residues. The CDR3 nucleotides are TGTGCCAGCAGCCAACAGGGGACTAGTCCCTCCTACGAGCAGTACTTC. Its translation: CASSQQGTSPSYEQYF. Together with reference TRBV7-2 and TRBJ2-7, the CDR3 gives the full variable domain: GAGVSQSPSNKVTEKGKDVELRCDPISGHTALYWYRQSLGQGLEFLIYFQGNSAPDKSGLPSDRFSAERTGGSVSTLTIQRTQQEDSAVYLCASSQQGTSPSYEQYFGPGTRLTVT.

This chain uses TRBV4-1 with TRBJ1-5; D is possibly TRBD1 (5 bases). The CDR3 is 17 amino acids. Per germline, CDR1 MGHRA and CDR2 YSYEKL. Trimming pared 1 base from V and 4 bases from J, leaving 17 bases between. The CDR3 sequence is CASSQGRGKSLNQPQHF. In DNA form, the CDR3 reads TGCGCCAGCAGCCAAGGGAGGGGAAAATCCCTTAATCAGCCCCAGCATTTT.

The chain couples TRBV6-6 to TRBJ2-1; 11 bases map to TRBD2. Germline V gives CDR1 MNHNY, CDR2 SVGAGI (reference sequence). J gave up 7 bases and V 2 bases, and 1 base lay outside the gene matches. The CDR3 is 14 residues long. The DNA for the CDR3 is TGTGCCAGCAGTTACGGGACTAGCGGAAATGAGCAGTTCTTC. Its translation is CASSYGTSGNEQFF.

This sequence joins TRBV5-5 and TRBJ2-3; 10 bases line up with TRBD2. Trimming at V came to 2 bases and at J to 2 bases, leaving 2 bases not matched to a gene. Looked up from germline, CDR1 is SGHKS and CDR2 is YYEKEE (reference sequence). CDR3 length: 15 amino acids. The CDR3, as DNA: TGTGCCAGCAGCTTCCTAGCGGGGGTCACAGATACGCAGTATTTT. Protein sequence: CASSFLAGVTDTQYF.

The sample holds one count of this clone. The V gene is TRBV29-1, the J gene TRBJ1-1; 7 nucleotides line up with TRBD1. Germline V lookup: CDR1 SQVTM, CDR2 ANQGSEA. J gave up 4 bases and V 7 bases, and 12 bases lay outside the gene matches. The CDR3 totals 14 residues. CDR3 sequence reads: CSAVRQGGGTEAFF. In DNA, the CDR3 is TGCAGCGCCGTGAGACAGGGTGGGGGCACTGAAGCTTTCTTT.

The chain joins TRBV4-3 to TRBJ2-1, with 11 nucleotides matching TRBD2. V was pared by 0 bases and J by 3 bases, with 4 bases of the junction left unmatched. Looked up from germline, CDR1 is LGHNA and CDR2 is YSLEER. This CDR3 region has 17 residues. CDR3 sequence reads: CASSQDIAGGSYNEQFF. The CDR3 nucleotides are TGCGCCAGCAGCCAAGACATAGCGGGAGGGAGCTACAATGAGCAGTTCTTC.

The rearrangement joins TRBV5-1 to TRBJ2-7; TRBD1 matches 12 bases. The CDR3 length is 15 residues. V shed 4 bases and J 5 bases; nucleotides not matched to a gene: 7. Per germline, CDR1 SGHRS and CDR2 YFSETQ. In nucleotides, the CDR3 is TGCGCCAGCAGCCGGTGGGGACAGGGGGCAAACGAGCAGTACTTC. This gives the protein CASSRWGQGANEQYF. The whole variable domain, remainder taken from reference TRBV5-1 and TRBJ2-7, is KAGVTQTPRYLIKTRGQQVTLSCSPISGHRSVSWYQQTPGQGLQFLFEYFSETQRNKGNFPGRFSGRQFSNSRSEMNVSTLELGDSALYLCASSRWGQGANEQYFGPGTRLTVT.

This clone came up once. The chain is built from TRBV28 and TRBJ2-3, with D tentatively TRBD1 (7 bases). V lost 3 bases and J 8 bases, leaving 18 bases between the germline ends. Germline V CDR1 and CDR2: MDHEN, SYDVKM. This CDR3 region has 15 residues. As DNA, the CDR3 is TGTGCCAGCAGTTTTTCGGGGGCCAGGGGGTTTACGCAGTATTTT. This gives the protein CASSFSGARGFTQYF.

The gene calls are TRBV4-1 and TRBJ2-1; possibly TRBD2 for D (6 bases). Germline CDR1 MGHRA, CDR2 YSYEKL. The CDR3 is 16 amino acids. The germline V and J ends were trimmed by 6 bases and 6 bases, with 21 bases remaining between them. The CDR3 region is CASRPLSGLAPNEQFF. CDR3 DNA sequence: TGCGCCAGCAGACCCCTCTCGGGACTGGCACCCAATGAGCAGTTCTTC.

The rearrangement joins TRBV7-9 to TRBJ2-3, with no clear D. This CDR3 is 14 amino acids long. Trimming stripped 4 bases from V and 2 bases from J, with 10 bases between. Germline lookup yields CDR1 SEHNR and CDR2 FQNEAQ (reference sequence). The CDR3 DNA sequence: TGTGCCAGCAGCTCTCTAGATTTCACAGATACGCAGTATTTT. Protein product: CASSSLDFTDTQYF.

This clone was detected a few times. V gene TRBV2 combines with J gene TRBJ2-2; D is unclear. CDR1 is SNHLY, CDR2 FYNNEI, per germline. The V gene lost 6 bases and the J gene lost 0 bases, with 5 bases spanning the gap. The CDR3 loop spans 13 amino acids. The CDR3 region is CASRATNTGELFF. The CDR3 region has the DNA TGTGCCAGCAGGGCAACGAACACCGGGGAGCTGTTTTTT.

The J gene is TRBJ1-2, the V gene TRBV7-2; D might be TRBD1 (6 bases). Germline V lookup: CDR1 SGHTA, CDR2 FQGNSA. The CDR3 spans 13 residues. With 3 bases removed from V and 7 bases from J, the gap between germline ends came to 12 bases. This CDR3 reads CASSFGGAGGYTF. CDR3 sequence (DNA): TGTGCCAGCAGCTTCGGGGGGGCCGGTGGCTACACCTTC.

This clone was observed a handful of times. This chain connects TRBV5-6 to TRBJ2-7, with TRBD1 identical over 9 bases. J gave up 6 bases and V 0 bases, and 10 bases lay outside the gene matches. Looked up from germline, CDR1 is SGHDT and CDR2 is YYEEEE. The CDR3 is 16 residues long. CDR3 in amino acids: CASSLGGAGTGIEQYF. The CDR3 bases are TGTGCCAGCAGCTTGGGAGGAGCCGGGACAGGGATCGAGCAGTACTTC.